The clone carrying this TCR beta chain is medium-sized within its sample. Its matching antigen is unknown. These data belong to a study of T cells in Graves' hyperthyroidism and ophthalmopathy. Study-wide findings and caveats: Blood also contained most expanded thyroid clonotypes above 0.001.

Patients showing uncontrolled infection, other autoimmune disease, pregnancy or lactation were ineligible. Clinical symptoms, serum thyroxine and TRAb, thyroid ultrasound and orbital computed tomography together formed the diagnostic basis. RNA transcripts yielded amplified TCR beta CDR3 regions. Using the HTBI primer set, a first-round RT-PCR was run on the TCR CDR3. TCRdb ran MiXCR on the multiplex PCR reads and lists one entry per CDR3 protein. The data hold about 52,000 distinct CDR3 sequences, with less than 60% observed a single time. V shed 7 bases and J 6 bases; nucleotides not matched to a gene: 6. CDR1 and CDR2 (germline): SNHLY, FYNNEI. The CDR3 sequence is 13 residues long.

V and J are TRBV2 and TRBJ1-5; 7 bases map to TRBD1. This receptor was identified in a woman aged 45-65 years with Graves' ophthalmopathy. The source material was blood. For the CDR3, the DNA is TGTGCCAGCACACAGGGGATGAGTCAGCCCCAGCATTTT. This gives the protein CASTQGMSQPQHF.